This T cell receptor (beta chain) derives from a study of T cells in Graves' hyperthyroidism and ophthalmopathy. Absence of ophthalmopathy progression within 18 months defined stable Graves' hyperthyroidism. Hyperthyroidism patients were newly diagnosed, had disease duration under 2 months, and were aged 18 to 65 years. Criteria for exclusion of patients were uncontrolled infection, other autoimmune disease, pregnancy or lactation. This clonotype was counted ten times or more. RNA transcripts yielded amplified TCR beta CDR3 regions. First-round RT-PCR with HTBI primers amplified the TCR CDR3 region. MiXCR, run by TCRdb on the multiplex PCR reads, gives a single entry per CDR3 protein. The data contain hundreds of thousands of distinct CDR3 sequences, around 14% of them singletons. The CDR3 runs 12 residues. The germline CDR1 and CDR2 sequences are SGDLS and YYNGEE. Trimming took off 4 bases at V and 5 bases at J, with 9 bases between the two ends.

The chain uses TRBV9 and TRBJ1-1; D not certain. The clonotype originates from a woman in her twenties or thirties with Graves' hyperthyroidism. Sequenced input: blood. The chain's CDR3 is CASSPTMTEAFF. The CDR3 DNA is TGTGCCAGCAGCCCGACAATGACTGAAGCTTTCTTT.